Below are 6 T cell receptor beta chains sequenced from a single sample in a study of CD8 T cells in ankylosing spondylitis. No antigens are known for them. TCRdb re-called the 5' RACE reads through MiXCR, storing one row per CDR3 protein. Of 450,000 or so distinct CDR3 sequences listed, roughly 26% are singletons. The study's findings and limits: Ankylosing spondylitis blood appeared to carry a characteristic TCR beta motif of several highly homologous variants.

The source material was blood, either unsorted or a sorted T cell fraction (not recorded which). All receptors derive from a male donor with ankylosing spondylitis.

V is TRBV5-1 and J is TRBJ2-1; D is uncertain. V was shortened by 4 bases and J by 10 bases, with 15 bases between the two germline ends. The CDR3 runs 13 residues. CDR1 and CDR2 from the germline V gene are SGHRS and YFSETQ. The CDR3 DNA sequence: TGCGCCAGCAGCCGGGTGCCAGTTGGCGAGCAGTTCTTC. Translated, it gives CASSRVPVGEQFF. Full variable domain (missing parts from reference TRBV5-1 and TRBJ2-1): KAGVTQTPRYLIKTRGQQVTLSCSPISGHRSVSWYQQTPGQGLQFLFEYFSETQRNKGNFPGRFSGRQFSNSRSEMNVSTLELGDSALYLCASSRVPVGEQFFGPGTRLTVL.

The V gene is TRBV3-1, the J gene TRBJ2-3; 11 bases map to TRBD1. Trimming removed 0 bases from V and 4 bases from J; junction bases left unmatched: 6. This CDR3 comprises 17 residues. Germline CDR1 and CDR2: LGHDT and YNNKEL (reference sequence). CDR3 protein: CASSQDPRTGGSDTQYF. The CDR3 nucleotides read TGTGCCAGCAGCCAAGATCCGCGGACAGGGGGCTCAGATACGCAGTATTTT.

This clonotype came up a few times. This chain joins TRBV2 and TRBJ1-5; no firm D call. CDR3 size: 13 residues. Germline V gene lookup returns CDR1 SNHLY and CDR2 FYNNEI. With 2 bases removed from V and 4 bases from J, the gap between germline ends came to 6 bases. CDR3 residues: CASSEIRNQPQHF. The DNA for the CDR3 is TGTGCCAGCAGTGAAATAAGGAATCAGCCCCAGCATTTT.

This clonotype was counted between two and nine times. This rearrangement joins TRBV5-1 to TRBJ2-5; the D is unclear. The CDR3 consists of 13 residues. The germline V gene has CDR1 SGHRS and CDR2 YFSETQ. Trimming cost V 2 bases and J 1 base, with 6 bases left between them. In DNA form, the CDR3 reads TGCGCCAGCAGCTTTACCGTCCAAGAGACCCAGTACTTC. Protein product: CASSFTVQETQYF.

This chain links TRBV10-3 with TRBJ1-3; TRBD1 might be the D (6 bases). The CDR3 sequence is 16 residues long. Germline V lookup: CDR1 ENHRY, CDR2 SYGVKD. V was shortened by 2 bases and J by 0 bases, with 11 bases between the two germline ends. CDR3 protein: CAISEVRGDSGNTIYF. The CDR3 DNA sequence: TGTGCCATCAGTGAGGTCAGGGGAGACTCTGGAAACACCATATATTTT.

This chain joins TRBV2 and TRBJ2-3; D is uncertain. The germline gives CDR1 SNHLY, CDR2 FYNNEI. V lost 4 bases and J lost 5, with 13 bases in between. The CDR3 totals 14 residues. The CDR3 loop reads CASSAQRAGDTQYF. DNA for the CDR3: TGTGCCAGCAGTGCTCAACGGGCTGGAGATACGCAGTATTTT.